Listed here is a single T cell receptor (beta chain). Its cognate antigen is unknown. This likely reflects a read error, since a far larger clone is one base away. Genomic DNA served as the source from which two-round multiplex PCR generated TCR beta CDR3 amplicons. First-round PCR used primers specific to each TRBV and TRBJ gene. TCRdb used MiXCR to reprocess the multiplex PCR reads, holding one entry per CDR3 protein. The sample has about 17,000 distinct CDR3 sequences; roughly 40% are singletons. This sample is part of a study of prognosis after radiotherapy for stage I lung cancer. Study information: Medical inoperability applied to all of the non-small cell lung cancer patients. Whole-study results and caveats: It was not determined whether the expanded TCR clones were tumor-specific. Reduced Shannon entropy following stereotactic body radiation therapy was recorded in patients who developed distant metastases.

The source was PBMCs, collected before or after stereotactic body radiation therapy (not recorded which). The sequence was collected from a donor of 50 years or more with non-small cell lung cancer.

CDR3 nucleotide sequence: TGTGCCAGCAGCAGGGGACAGGGCGCCGGAAACACCATATATTTT. This sequence encodes CASSRGQGAGNTIYF. This chain uses TRBV27 with TRBJ1-3; 9 bases are a match to TRBD1. The junction had 7 bases not matched to a gene; V was cut back by 6 bases and J by 4 bases. Germline V gene lookup returns CDR1 MNHEY and CDR2 SMNVEV (reference sequence). This CDR3 region has 15 residues.